Included here is one T cell receptor (beta chain) sequence, with context. This sample was taken from a study of blood T cell dynamics during melanoma immunotherapy. The data were produced by immunoSEQ multiplex PCR, yet TCRdb's version contains in-frame clones alone and is incomplete. The profile covers several thousand clones, with around 96% appearing a single time and 1% to 1.5% taken by the ten largest. The V and J ends lost 4 bases and 11 bases respectively, with 9 bases between them. The CDR3 length is 11 residues. Germline V lookup: CDR1 LNHDA, CDR2 SQIVND (reference sequence). Time point here: pre-treatment baseline.

This receptor was identified in a human donor with melanoma. The V gene is TRBV19, the J gene TRBJ2-1; D not resolved. The sample was effector memory CD8+ T cells from blood, taken from a patient treated with checkpoint blockade. The CDR3 loop reads CASSTMTKQFF. The CDR3 coding sequence is TGTGCCAGTAGTACAATGACGAAGCAGTTCTTC.